This is a list of T cell receptor beta chains from one sample in a study of CD8 T cells in Susac syndrome. TCRdb processed the immunoSEQ multiplex PCR reads anew with MiXCR; each CDR3 protein has one entry. The sample consists of about 160,000 distinct CDR3 sequences, around 94% of them appearing once. Sequenced input: CD4+ T cells from PBMCs. The source is a human donor with multiple sclerosis. The CDR3 runs from the conserved cysteine through the conserved F or W. D genes are given only for firm matches. Rows may omit the clone size; those that give it use once, few, many or a size class.

cdr3_aa: CASSVGREAGELFF
cdr3_nt: TGTGCCAGCAGCGTTGGGAGGGAAGCCGGGGAGCTGTTTTTT
j_call: TRBJ2-2
v_call: TRBV9
clone_size: .
d_call: TRBD2

cdr3_aa: CAWSTRGYGYTF
cdr3_nt: TGTGCCTGGAGTACCCGGGGCTATGGCTACACCTTC
j_call: TRBJ1-2
v_call: TRBV30
clone_size: few
d_call: .

cdr3_aa: CAWRPLSGWDLDTQYF
cdr3_nt: TGTGCCTGGAGACCTCTTAGCGGGTGGGACCTAGATACGCAGTATTTT
j_call: TRBJ2-3
v_call: TRBV30
clone_size: once
d_call: TRBD2

cdr3_aa: CASSVDPADTQYF
cdr3_nt: TGTGCCAGCAGCGTAGATCCCGCAGATACGCAGTATTTT
j_call: TRBJ2-3
v_call: TRBV9
clone_size: .
d_call: .

cdr3_aa: CASSDTATGAGANVLTF
cdr3_nt: TGTGCCAGCAGCGACACTGCAACAGGGGCTGGGGCCAACGTCCTGACTTTC
j_call: TRBJ2-6
v_call: TRBV7-2
clone_size: .
d_call: TRBD1

cdr3_aa: CASSSRDSTDTQYF
cdr3_nt: TGCGCCAGCAGCTCCCGGGACAGCACAGATACGCAGTATTTT
j_call: TRBJ2-3
v_call: TRBV5-1
clone_size: .
d_call: .

cdr3_aa: CAWSGGGANTGELFF
cdr3_nt: TGTGCCTGGAGCGGCGGGGGAGCGAACACCGGGGAGCTGTTTTTT
j_call: TRBJ2-2
v_call: TRBV30
clone_size: .
d_call: TRBD2

cdr3_aa: CASSERQGAFEGYTF
cdr3_nt: TGTGCCAGCAGTGAACGTCAGGGGGCTTTTGAGGGCTACACCTTC
j_call: TRBJ1-2
v_call: TRBV25-1
clone_size: once
d_call: TRBD1

cdr3_aa: CASSDRGGWANVLTF
cdr3_nt: TGTGCCAGCAGCGACAGGGGAGGCTGGGCCAACGTCCTGACTTTC
j_call: TRBJ2-6
v_call: TRBV9
clone_size: .
d_call: .

cdr3_aa: CASAGSRQHTDTQYF
cdr3_nt: TGCGCCAGCGCGGGCTCTCGACAACACACAGATACGCAGTATTTT
j_call: TRBJ2-3
v_call: TRBV5-1
clone_size: .
d_call: .

cdr3_aa: CASSLLSGGNQPQHF
cdr3_nt: TGTGCCAGCAGCTTATTGTCCGGGGGCAATCAGCCCCAGCATTTT
j_call: TRBJ1-5
v_call: TRBV7-6
clone_size: .
d_call: .

cdr3_aa: CASSYSGQVYDQETQYF
cdr3_nt: TGTGCCAGCAGTTACTCTGGACAGGTATACGACCAAGAGACCCAGTACTTC
j_call: TRBJ2-5
v_call: TRBV6-5
clone_size: .
d_call: TRBD1

cdr3_aa: CASSLRREGLLDTQYF
cdr3_nt: TGTGCCAGCAGCTTAAGGCGGGAGGGACTTCTAGATACGCAGTATTTT
j_call: TRBJ2-3
v_call: TRBV7-9
clone_size: .
d_call: TRBD2

cdr3_aa: CASSPYSGNTIYF
cdr3_nt: TGTGCCAGCAGCCCTTACTCTGGAAACACCATATATTTT
j_call: TRBJ1-3
v_call: TRBV3-1
clone_size: once
d_call: .

cdr3_aa: CASGSKYEQYF
cdr3_nt: TGCGCCAGCGGAAGCAAATACGAGCAGTACTTC
j_call: TRBJ2-7
v_call: TRBV5-1
clone_size: .
d_call: .

cdr3_aa: CASSQEVGNKGETQYF
cdr3_nt: TGTGCCAGCAGCCAAGAGGTTGGCAACAAAGGGGAGACCCAGTACTTC
j_call: TRBJ2-5
v_call: TRBV4-2
clone_size: .
d_call: .

cdr3_aa: CASSRTEKSTEAFF
cdr3_nt: TGTGCCAGCTCACGGACCGAAAAATCCACTGAAGCTTTCTTT
j_call: TRBJ1-1
v_call: TRBV18
clone_size: .
d_call: .

cdr3_aa: CASSQGFRNTINYGYTF
cdr3_nt: TGCGCCAGCAGCCAAGGGTTCAGAAATACCATTAACTATGGCTACACCTTC
j_call: TRBJ1-2
v_call: TRBV4-1
clone_size: .
d_call: .

cdr3_aa: CASSPLGVGSTYEQYF
cdr3_nt: TGCGCCAGCAGCCCCCTCGGAGTAGGCAGTACCTACGAGCAGTACTTC
j_call: TRBJ2-7
v_call: TRBV5-1
clone_size: few
d_call: .

cdr3_aa: CASTNLSAGFFFEAGELFF
cdr3_nt: TGTGCCAGTACCAACCTCTCGGCAGGGTTTTTCTTTGAGGCCGGGGAGCTGTTTTTT
j_call: TRBJ2-2
v_call: TRBV19
clone_size: .
d_call: .

cdr3_aa: CASSKGPLTGELFF
cdr3_nt: TGCGCCAGCAGCAAAGGGCCTCTCACCGGGGAGCTGTTTTTT
j_call: TRBJ2-2
v_call: TRBV4-1
clone_size: .
d_call: .

cdr3_aa: CASSSSGLSNQPQHF
cdr3_nt: TGTGCCAGCAGTTCCTCGGGGTTAAGCAATCAGCCCCAGCATTTT
j_call: TRBJ1-5
v_call: TRBV12-3/TRBV12-4
clone_size: once
d_call: .

cdr3_aa: CASSYWTPNTEAFF
cdr3_nt: TGTGCCAGCAGTTACTGGACCCCGAACACTGAAGCTTTCTTT
j_call: TRBJ1-1
v_call: TRBV6-2/TRBV6-3
clone_size: once
d_call: .

cdr3_aa: CASSFGQANYGYTF
cdr3_nt: TGTGCCAGCAGCTTCGGACAGGCTAACTATGGCTACACCTTC
j_call: TRBJ1-2
v_call: TRBV7-9
clone_size: .
d_call: TRBD1

cdr3_aa: CASSPDRQETQYF
cdr3_nt: TGTGCCAGCTCACCAGACAGGCAAGAGACCCAGTACTTC
j_call: TRBJ2-5
v_call: TRBV18
clone_size: few
d_call: .

cdr3_aa: CASSQDLTVGFYEQYF
cdr3_nt: TGCGCCAGCAGCCAAGATTTGACAGTAGGATTCTACGAGCAGTACTTC
j_call: TRBJ2-7
v_call: TRBV4-3
clone_size: .
d_call: .

cdr3_aa: CASSWRAFDGYTF
cdr3_nt: TGTGCCAGCAGCTGGCGCGCGTTCGATGGCTACACCTTC
j_call: TRBJ1-2
v_call: TRBV7-2
clone_size: .
d_call: .

cdr3_aa: CSVESNYGYTF
cdr3_nt: TGCAGCGTTGAGTCTAACTATGGCTACACCTTC
j_call: TRBJ1-2
v_call: TRBV29-1
clone_size: .
d_call: .

cdr3_aa: CASIPPGTGNIQYF
cdr3_nt: TGTGCCAGCATCCCGCCCGGGACAGGGAACATTCAGTACTTC
j_call: TRBJ2-4
v_call: TRBV7-9
clone_size: .
d_call: TRBD1

cdr3_aa: CASSLEKVGTGELFF
cdr3_nt: TGTGCCAGCAGCTTGGAGAAGGTGGGCACCGGGGAGCTGTTTTTT
j_call: TRBJ2-2
v_call: TRBV5-4
clone_size: once
d_call: .

cdr3_aa: CASSFEGQGNYGYTF
cdr3_nt: TGTGCCAGCAGCTTCGAGGGACAGGGGAACTATGGCTACACCTTC
j_call: TRBJ1-2
v_call: TRBV7-9
clone_size: .
d_call: TRBD1

cdr3_aa: CSVGGSGADTQYF
cdr3_nt: TGCAGCGTTGGGGGTAGTGGGGCAGATACGCAGTATTTT
j_call: TRBJ2-3
v_call: TRBV29-1
clone_size: .
d_call: .

cdr3_aa: CSASGGQGHSNQPQHF
cdr3_nt: TGCAGTGCTAGCGGGGGACAGGGCCATAGCAATCAGCCCCAGCATTTT
j_call: TRBJ1-5
v_call: TRBV20-1
clone_size: .
d_call: TRBD1

cdr3_aa: CASSPRGRTEAFF
cdr3_nt: TGTGCCAGCAGCCCCAGGGGAAGGACTGAAGCTTTCTTT
j_call: TRBJ1-1
v_call: TRBV9
clone_size: .
d_call: .

cdr3_aa: CASSWGFTEAFF
cdr3_nt: TGTGCCAGCAGTTGGGGGTTCACTGAAGCTTTCTTT
j_call: TRBJ1-1
v_call: TRBV12-3/TRBV12-4
clone_size: .
d_call: .

cdr3_aa: CASSPDRYEQYF
cdr3_nt: TGTGCCAGCAGTCCCGACAGGTACGAGCAGTACTTC
j_call: TRBJ2-7
v_call: TRBV28
clone_size: few
d_call: .

cdr3_aa: CASQSQAYGYTF
cdr3_nt: TGTGCCAGCCAGAGTCAGGCGTATGGCTACACCTTC
j_call: TRBJ1-2
v_call: TRBV6-1
clone_size: .
d_call: .

cdr3_aa: CSASRDSTDTQYF
cdr3_nt: TGCAGTGCTAGTCGGGATTCGACAGATACGCAGTATTTT
j_call: TRBJ2-3
v_call: TRBV20-1
clone_size: once
d_call: .

cdr3_aa: CASSSPMQANQPQHF
cdr3_nt: TGTGCCAGCAGTTCCCCAATGCAGGCGAATCAGCCCCAGCATTTT
j_call: TRBJ1-5
v_call: TRBV28
clone_size: .
d_call: .

cdr3_aa: CASSDQLVSYNEQFF
cdr3_nt: TGTGCCAGCAGCGATCAACTAGTCTCCTACAATGAGCAGTTCTTC
j_call: TRBJ2-1
v_call: TRBV14
clone_size: .
d_call: .

cdr3_aa: CASRPTGAEGNQPQHF
cdr3_nt: TGTGCCAGCAGGCCGACTGGGGCCGAGGGCAATCAGCCCCAGCATTTT
j_call: TRBJ1-5
v_call: TRBV27
clone_size: .
d_call: .

cdr3_aa: CSASIGGRTGELFF
cdr3_nt: TGCAGCGCCAGTATAGGGGGCAGGACCGGGGAGCTGTTTTTT
j_call: TRBJ2-2
v_call: TRBV29-1
clone_size: .
d_call: TRBD1

cdr3_aa: CASSQVTQAMGYTF
cdr3_nt: TGTGCCAGCAGCCAAGTGACTCAGGCTATGGGCTACACCTTC
j_call: TRBJ1-2
v_call: TRBV4-2
clone_size: .
d_call: .